This TCR beta chain is from a study of blood T cells in healthy people across ages (dated by TCRdb to the mid-2010s). Context from the whole study: In model experiments, template switching captured about one uniquely barcoded TCR beta cDNA molecule for every two T cells. The donors were split into four age groups: young (average about 16 years), middle-aged (more than 35), aged (over 55) and long-lived (roughly 88). Using the same blood draw, the study looked at two additional independent replicas of 1 million unique cDNA reads for two donors, one aged 18 to 29 and the other aged 80 or older. The study measured age-related changes in TCR beta repertoire diversity using deep sequencing normalized with unique cDNA molecular identifiers. To avoid experimental bias, donors of different ages were spread randomly across the sequencing lanes. The paper's findings and limits, for the study overall: Bulk unsorted PBMC profiling prevented conclusive comparison of naive and antigen-experienced compartments. Compared with the aged group, more naive CD4+ T cells, fewer expanded clones and increased TCR diversity were shown by the long-lived group, suggesting age selection. As age increased, observed TCR beta diversity per million T cells dropped in a roughly linear way, and a significant reduction was already evident by age approximately 40. The percentage of naive T cells measured by flow cytometry correlated strongly with observed TCR beta diversity. Total diversity estimates from one million sequenced T cells were considered lower bounds and underestimates. Because the CMV infection status of the donors was unknown, age-related changes in expanded clonotypes may potentially have been confounded.

There are 15 amino acids in the CDR3, from cysteine to phenylalanine inclusive. Only CDR3 DNA remains: 45 bases, in frame from the first base. CDR1 is given as SSHAT and CDR2 as FNYEAQ, both from the germline V gene (reference sequence). The donors were about 40 Caucasian individuals from Russia, aged about 6 to 95 years, who were systemically healthy. Each donor gave ten milliliters of peripheral blood, collected into EDTA-treated Vacutainer tubes. Ficoll-Paque density-gradient centrifugation was used to isolate PBMCs, with at least 6.5 million per sample. Total RNA was extracted from PBMCs with Trizol reagent, with at least 6 micrograms obtained per sample. For every donor, flow cytometry on a PBMC aliquot measured the percentage of naive CD45RAhigh/CD27high T cells. As concerns this clonotype: Its antigen specificity is not known. Its ends do not fully match the called genes, so a read error is possible.

Preparation of the library involved 5' RACE. Reads for this sample came from an Illumina HiSeq 2500. A second PCR of about 6 to 11 cycles was performed with a sample-barcoded 5' primer and a J-beta primer mix. Each TCR beta cDNA molecule received a unique molecular identifier from a template-switch 5' adaptor carrying 12 random nucleotides. Each sample yielded at least 2.5 million CDR3-containing paired-end reads. First-strand cDNA was synthesized from all RNA with the Mint cDNA synthesis kit, primed by a TRBC-specific oligonucleotide. Following uracil-DNA glycosylase treatment, all cDNA underwent a first 18-cycle PCR with the universal primers M1SS and BC2_uni_R. The original methods were these. For normalization, 1 million high-quality reads, each with a distinct molecular identifier, were randomly selected from each sample. Reads with shared molecular identifiers were discarded instead of being binned into consensus sequences. MiTCR, with a Q25 quality threshold and the strictest error-elimination algorithm, was used for CDR3 identification, clonotype clustering and error correction. A nonparametric unseen species model using Euler transformation provided a lower-bound estimate of total TCR beta diversity. The public reads were reanalyzed by TCRdb: fastp trimming at Q25, MiXCR alignment, in-frame beta chains only. Rows matching on CDR3 protein sequence are summarized as one entry with the most common DNA and genes. TCRdb's processing, not the authors' own work, is the source of the V and J calls. The sample contains roughly 1.5 million distinct CDR3 sequences, under 55% of them found a single time. 4% of the sample is in the top ten clones.

The rearrangement joined TRBV7-7 to TRBJ2-1; TRBD1 agrees with 9 junctional bases. The receptor was derived from a woman aged 18-29 years in good health. Sequencing was done on a sample of blood. In nucleotides, the sequence is TGTGCTAGCGCTGTGGGGACAGGGCCTTACAATGAGCGGTTCTTC. This codes for CASAVGTGPYNERFF.